This TCR beta chain was sequenced in a study of blood T cells in healthy people across ages. Every participating donor contributed 7.5 to 10 milliliters of peripheral blood through a draw. At least 5.5 micrograms of total RNA were extracted per sample. The second PCR ran roughly 6 to 11 cycles with a sample-barcoded 5' primer and J-beta primers. A 12-random-nucleotide template-switch adaptor tagged each cDNA molecule. TCRdb fed the 5' RACE reads into MiXCR, producing one record per CDR3 protein. The sample includes around 1,500,000 distinct CDR3 sequences, roughly 40% seen only once; the top ten take approximately 7.9%. The CDR3 covers 14 residues. From germline, CDR1 is MNHNS and CDR2 SASEGT. The trim removed 7 bases at V and 4 bases at J, leaving 8 bases unmatched.

Sequencing used blood. V usage is TRBV6-1 and J usage is TRBJ2-7; TRBD1 matches at 9 bases. The clonotype originates from a woman between 18 and 29 years old in good health. CDR3 nucleotide sequence: TGTGCCAGCATAATCGGGACAGGGAAATACGAGCAGTACTTC. Its protein is CASIIGTGKYEQYF.